This T cell receptor (beta chain) was recovered during a study of control samples from healthy donors and cancer patients. The germline V gene has CDR1 SGHDN and CDR2 FVKESK. CDR3 length: 16 residues. Trimming at V came to 4 bases and at J to 4 bases, leaving 12 bases not matched to a gene. Clones were read by immunoSEQ multiplex PCR, and TCRdb kept only the in-frame ones, dropping some. The data contain 90,000 to 130,000 clones, roughly 90% of them singletons. Sequences were obtained from PBMCs. The genes are TRBV14 and TRBJ1-2, with 7 bases aligning to TRBD1. The sequence came from a woman in her fifties or sixties with lung cancer. The CDR3 DNA is TGTGCCAGCAGCCCCTGGGAGGGGGCGGTTGGCTATGGCTACACCTTC. Protein product: CASSPWEGAVGYGYTF.